This T cell receptor (beta chain) originates from a study of blood T cell repertoires in COVID-19. Study-level information: The origin of the acute and convalescent COVID-19 samples was the United States, Italy and Spain. Sources were T cells, B-cell-depleted T cells, or PBMCs; the material itself was cDNA or gDNA.

Germline CDR1 SGHDT, CDR2 YYEEEE. The CDR3 has 16 residues. V was pared by 4 bases and J by 4 bases, with 19 bases between. Per the original methods: Reference gene primer amplification in the assay estimated nucleated cell counts. Clones were sequenced by immunoSEQ multiplex PCR, and TCRdb holds only the in-frame ones, with some missing. The V and J calls and clone size were taken over from that table, and D and trimming were inferred from the DNA. Of 70,000 or so clones in the sample, around 90% were seen once. The chain employs TRBV5-6 and TRBJ2-3; D is perhaps TRBD2 (6 bases). The clonotype comes from a woman over 75 with active COVID-19. What was sequenced was peripheral blood. The CDR3 sequence: CASSPVSAGSADTQYF. The CDR3 nucleotides read TGTGCCAGCAGCCCGGTATCCGCGGGATCAGCAGATACGCAGTATTTT.